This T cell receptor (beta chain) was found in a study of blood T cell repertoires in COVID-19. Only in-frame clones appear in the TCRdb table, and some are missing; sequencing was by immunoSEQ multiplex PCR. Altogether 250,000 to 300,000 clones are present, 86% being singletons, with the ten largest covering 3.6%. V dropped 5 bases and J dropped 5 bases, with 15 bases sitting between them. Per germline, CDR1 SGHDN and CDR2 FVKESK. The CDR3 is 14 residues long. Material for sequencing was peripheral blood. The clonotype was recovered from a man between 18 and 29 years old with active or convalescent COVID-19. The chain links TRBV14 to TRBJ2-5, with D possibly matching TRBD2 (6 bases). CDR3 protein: CASSTGGGEETQYF. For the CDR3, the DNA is TGTGCCAGCAGCACCGGTGGCGGGGAGGAGACCCAGTACTTC. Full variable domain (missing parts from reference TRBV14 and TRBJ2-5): EAGVTQFPSHSVIEKGQTVTLRCDPISGHDNLYWYRRVMGKEIKFLLHFVKESKQDESGMPNNRFLAERTGGTYSTLKVQPAELEDSGVYFCASSTGGGEETQYFGPGTRLLVL.